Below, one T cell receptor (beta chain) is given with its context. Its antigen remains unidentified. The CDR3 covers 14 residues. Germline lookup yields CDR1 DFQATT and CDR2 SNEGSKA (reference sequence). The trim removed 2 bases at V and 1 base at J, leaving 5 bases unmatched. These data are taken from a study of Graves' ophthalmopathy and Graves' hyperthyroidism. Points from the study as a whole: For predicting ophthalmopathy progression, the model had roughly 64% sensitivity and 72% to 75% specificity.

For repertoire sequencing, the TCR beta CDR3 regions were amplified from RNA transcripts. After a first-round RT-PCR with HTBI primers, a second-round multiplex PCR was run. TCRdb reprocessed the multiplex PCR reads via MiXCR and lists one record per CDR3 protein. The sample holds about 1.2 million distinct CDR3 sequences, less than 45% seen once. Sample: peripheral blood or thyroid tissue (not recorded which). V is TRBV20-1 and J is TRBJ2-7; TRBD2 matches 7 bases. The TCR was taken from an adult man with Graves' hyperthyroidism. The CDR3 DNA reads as TGCAGTGCTAGACGGGAGGCATTTTCCTACGAGCAGTACTTC. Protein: CSARREAFSYEQYF.